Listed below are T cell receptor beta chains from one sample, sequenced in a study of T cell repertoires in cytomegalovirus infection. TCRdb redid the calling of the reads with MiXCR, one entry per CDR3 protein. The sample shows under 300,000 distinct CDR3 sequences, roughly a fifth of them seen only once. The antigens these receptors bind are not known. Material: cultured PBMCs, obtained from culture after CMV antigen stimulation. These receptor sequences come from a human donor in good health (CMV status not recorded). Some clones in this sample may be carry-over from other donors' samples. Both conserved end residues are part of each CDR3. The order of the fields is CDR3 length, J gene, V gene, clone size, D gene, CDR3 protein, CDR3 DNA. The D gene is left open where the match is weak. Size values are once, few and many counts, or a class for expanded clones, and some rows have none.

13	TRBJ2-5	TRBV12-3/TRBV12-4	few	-	CASSFGFQETQYF	TGTGCCAGCTCCTTTGGGTTCCAAGAGACCCAGTACTTC
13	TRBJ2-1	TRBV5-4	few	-	CASSATAYNEQFF	TGTGCCAGCAGCGCAACTGCCTACAATGAGCAGTTCTTC
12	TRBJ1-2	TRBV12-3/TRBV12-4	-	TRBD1	CASSRDSGGDTF	TGTGCCAGCAGCCGGGACAGTGGCGGCGACACCTTC
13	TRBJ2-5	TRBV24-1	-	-	CATEDGPGETQYF	TGTGCCACCGAGGACGGCCCGGGGGAGACCCAGTACTTC
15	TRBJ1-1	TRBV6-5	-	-	CASSYGASVNTEAFF	TGTGCCAGCAGTTACGGGGCTTCCGTGAACACTGAAGCTTTCTTT
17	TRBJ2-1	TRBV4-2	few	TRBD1	CASSQDFGQGIDNEQFF	TGTGCCAGCAGCCAAGATTTTGGACAGGGGATCGACAATGAGCAGTTCTTC
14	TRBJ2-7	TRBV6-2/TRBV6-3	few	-	CASSYGGRLDEQYF	TGTGCCAGCAGTTACGGCGGGCGTCTTGACGAGCAGTACTTC
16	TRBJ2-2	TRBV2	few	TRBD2	CASSEVAGVGTGELFF	TGTGCCAGCAGTGAAGTAGCGGGAGTAGGCACCGGGGAGCTGTTTTTT
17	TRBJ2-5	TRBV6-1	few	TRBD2	CASSKKGLAGAGETQYF	TGTGCCAGCAGCAAGAAGGGACTAGCGGGAGCTGGAGAGACCCAGTACTTC
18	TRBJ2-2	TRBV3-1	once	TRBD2	CASSSSTSGRWNTGELFF	TGTGCCAGCAGCTCTTCGACTAGCGGGAGGTGGAACACCGGGGAGCTGTTTTTT
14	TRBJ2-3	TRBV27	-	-	CASSLTGVADTQYF	TGTGCCAGCAGTTTAACGGGAGTGGCAGATACGCAGTATTTT
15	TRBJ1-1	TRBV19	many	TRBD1	CASSIYGTANTEAFF	TGTGCCAGTAGTATATACGGGACAGCGAACACTGAAGCTTTCTTT
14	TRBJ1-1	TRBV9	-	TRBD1	CASSVSDRVGEAFF	TGTGCCAGCAGCGTTTCGGACAGGGTTGGGGAAGCTTTCTTT
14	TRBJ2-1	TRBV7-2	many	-	CASSLGFGYNEQFF	TGTGCCAGCAGCTTAGGGTTCGGGTACAATGAGCAGTTCTTC
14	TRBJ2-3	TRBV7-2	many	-	CASSLRALRDTQYF	TGTGCCAGCAGCTTAAGAGCATTGCGAGATACGCAGTATTTT
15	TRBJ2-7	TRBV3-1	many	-	CASSPILPGLHEQYF	TGTGCCAGCAGCCCTATCTTGCCAGGGCTCCACGAGCAGTACTTC
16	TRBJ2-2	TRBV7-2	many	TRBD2	CASSALRGGRTGELFF	TGTGCCAGCAGCGCACTCCGGGGCGGGAGGACCGGGGAGCTGTTTTTT
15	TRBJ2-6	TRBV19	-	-	CASSLGEYWANVLTF	TGTGCCAGTAGTTTGGGGGAATACTGGGCCAACGTCCTGACTTTC
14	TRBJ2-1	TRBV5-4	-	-	CASTPTGSYNEQFF	TGTGCCAGCACCCCGACGGGCTCCTACAATGAGCAGTTCTTC
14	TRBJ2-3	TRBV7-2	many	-	CASSPTHSTDTQYF	TGTGCCAGCAGCCCAACCCATAGCACAGATACGCAGTATTTT
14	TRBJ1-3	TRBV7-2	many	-	CASSGGVSGNTIYF	TGTGCCAGCTCGGGAGGGGTTTCTGGAAACACCATATATTTT
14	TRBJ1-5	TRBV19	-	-	CASSRDNSNQPQHF	TGTGCCAGTAGTAGGGACAATAGCAATCAGCCCCAGCATTTT